This is a list of T cell receptor beta chains from one sample in a study of beta chain features in type 1 diabetes. Some clones are missing from TCRdb's copy, which holds only in-frame ones; the method was immunoSEQ multiplex PCR. This repertoire shows about 120,000 clones, over 15% found once; its top ten account for over 2%. The sequencing input was central memory CD4+ T cells from blood. All receptors derive from a man aged 25-40 years with type 1 diabetes. Both conserved end residues are part of each CDR3. D genes are given only for firm matches. A row's size may be missing; if present it is once, few, many or a size class.

J	D	size	V	CDR3	DNA
TRBJ1-3	NA	few	TRBV7-9	CASSPRTAGNTIYF	TGTGCCAGCAGCCCCCGGACAGCGGGAAACACCATATATTTT
TRBJ2-2	NA	NA	TRBV7-2	CASSFKRNTGELFF	TGTGCCAGCAGCTTCAAACGGAACACCGGGGAGCTGTTTTTT
TRBJ1-5	TRBD1	NA	TRBV7-2	CASSNGQGGLNQPQHF	TGTGCCAGCAGCAACGGACAGGGTGGCCTCAATCAGCCCCAGCATTTT
TRBJ1-2	NA	NA	TRBV9	CASSVVGYDGYTF	TGTGCCAGCAGCGTAGTAGGGTACGATGGCTACACCTTC
TRBJ2-5	NA	NA	TRBV29-1	CSVRTGKETQYF	TGCAGCGTCCGCACAGGGAAGGAGACCCAGTACTTC
TRBJ2-7	NA	NA	TRBV5-4	CASSLEGYRREQYF	TGTGCCAGCAGCTTGGAGGGGTACAGGCGCGAGCAGTACTTC
TRBJ2-7	NA	few	TRBV29-1	CSASLRGGSYEQYF	TGCAGCGCTTCCCTAAGGGGGGGCTCCTACGAGCAGTACTTC
TRBJ2-5	NA	NA	TRBV30	CAWTRQGETQYF	TGTGCCTGGACGCGGCAGGGTGAGACCCAGTACTTC
TRBJ2-1	NA	many	TRBV10-1	CASSWRLKDEQFF	TGCGCCAGCAGTTGGCGGCTTAAGGATGAGCAGTTCTTC
TRBJ1-6	NA	NA	TRBV2	CASSERDLRNSPLHF	TGTGCCAGCAGTGAAAGGGACCTGAGGAATTCACCCCTCCACTTT
TRBJ2-6	NA	many	TRBV7-2	CASSLRAGSGANVLTF	TGTGCCAGCAGCTTAAGGGCAGGCTCTGGGGCCAACGTCCTGACTTTC
TRBJ2-6	NA	NA	TRBV5-1	CASSGAGSSGANVLTF	TGCGCCAGCAGCGGGGCAGGGAGCTCTGGGGCCAACGTCCTGACTTTC
TRBJ1-6	NA	few	TRBV30	CAWSVGQPLHF	TGTGCCTGGAGTGTAGGCCAACCCCTCCACTTT
TRBJ1-6	NA	NA	TRBV4-3	CASSQGRGNSYNSPLHF	TGCGCCAGCAGCCAAGGGCGGGGAAACTCCTATAATTCACCCCTCCACTTT
TRBJ2-5	NA	NA	TRBV10-3	CAISELAETQYF	TGTGCCATCAGTGAGCTAGCCGAGACCCAGTACTTC
TRBJ2-2	TRBD1	NA	TRBV4-1	CASSPGDRGTGELFF	TGCGCCAGCAGCCCTGGGGACAGAGGCACCGGGGAGCTGTTTTTT
TRBJ2-1	TRBD1	many	TRBV4-1	CASSQEGRTGGFFSSYNEQFF	TGCGCCAGCAGCCAAGAGGGGAGAACAGGGGGCTTTTTCTCCTCCTACAATGAGCAGTTCTTC
TRBJ1-2	NA	few	TRBV4-3	CASSQDPNRLDIGYTF	TGCGCCAGCAGCCAAGATCCTAACAGGCTGGATATTGGCTACACCTTC
TRBJ2-2	NA	few	TRBV7-9	CASSLGSGFTGELFF	TGTGCCAGCAGCTTAGGTTCAGGGTTCACCGGGGAGCTGTTTTTT
TRBJ1-2	NA	few	TRBV4-3	CASSQGQRNSYGYTF	TGCGCCAGCAGCCAAGGACAGAGGAACTCCTATGGCTACACCTTC
TRBJ2-1	TRBD1	NA	TRBV30	CAWSIQGAKGQFF	TGTGCCTGGAGTATACAGGGGGCGAAGGGGCAGTTCTTC
TRBJ1-5	NA	few	TRBV6-1	CASSRQDQPQHF	TGTGCCAGCAGCCGACAGGATCAGCCCCAGCATTTT
TRBJ1-5	NA	NA	TRBV2	CASSPPNQPQHF	TGTGCCAGCAGCCCGCCGAATCAGCCCCAGCATTTT
TRBJ2-5	NA	NA	TRBV5-4	CASSATDGIGETQYF	TGTGCCAGCAGCGCCACGGACGGGATTGGAGAGACCCAGTACTTC
TRBJ2-5	NA	few	TRBV14	CASSQGPSRWETQYF	TGTGCCAGCAGCCAAGGACCATCTAGATGGGAGACCCAGTACTTC